Included here is one T cell receptor (beta chain) sequence, with context. The antigen is undetermined. Using immunoSEQ multiplex PCR, the repertoire was profiled, and TCRdb retains in-frame clones only, with some absent. Here the sample spans tens of thousands of clones, about 92% being singletons. This entry is derived from a study of cytomegalovirus exposure and HLA in healthy donors. General study findings and limits: Through in vitro validation, a few CMV-associated chains were shown to be specific for CMV antigens. Among TCR beta chains, those listed as cytomegalovirus-associated numbered some 160.

This CDR3 has 15 residues. Germline V gene sequence: CDR1 MNHEY, CDR2 SMNVEV (reference sequence). V lost 5 bases, J lost 6 bases, and 5 bases stayed unmatched. The source is a man aged 18 to 30 in good health and CMV-seronegative. The source material was PBMCs. The chain carries TRBV27 and TRBJ2-1, with 12 bases that match TRBD2. The CDR3, as DNA: TGTGCCAGCAGTGCCGGGACTAGCGGGCGCAATGAGCAGTTCTTC. Translating it yields CASSAGTSGRNEQFF.